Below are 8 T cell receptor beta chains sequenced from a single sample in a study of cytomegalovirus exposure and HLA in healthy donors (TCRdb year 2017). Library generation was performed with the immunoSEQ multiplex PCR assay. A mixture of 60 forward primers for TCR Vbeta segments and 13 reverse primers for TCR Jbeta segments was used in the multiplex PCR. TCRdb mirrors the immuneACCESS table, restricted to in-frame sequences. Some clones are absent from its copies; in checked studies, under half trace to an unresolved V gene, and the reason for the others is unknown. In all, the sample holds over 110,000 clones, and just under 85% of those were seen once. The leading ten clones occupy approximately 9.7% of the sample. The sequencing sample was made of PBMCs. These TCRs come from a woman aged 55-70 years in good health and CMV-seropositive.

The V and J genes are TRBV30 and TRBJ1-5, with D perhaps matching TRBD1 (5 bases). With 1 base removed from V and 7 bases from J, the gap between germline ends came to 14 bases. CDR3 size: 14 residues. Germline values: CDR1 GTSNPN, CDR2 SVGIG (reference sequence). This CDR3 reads CAWSAGTPGQPQHF. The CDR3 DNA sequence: TGTGCCTGGAGTGCCGGGACTCCTGGGCAGCCCCAGCATTTT.

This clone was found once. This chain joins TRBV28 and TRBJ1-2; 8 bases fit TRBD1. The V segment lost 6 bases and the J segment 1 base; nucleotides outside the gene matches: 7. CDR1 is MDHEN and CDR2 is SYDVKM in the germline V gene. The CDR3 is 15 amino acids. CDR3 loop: CASSTTGGGNYGYTF. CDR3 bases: TGTGCCAGCAGCACAACAGGGGGAGGTAACTATGGCTACACCTTC.

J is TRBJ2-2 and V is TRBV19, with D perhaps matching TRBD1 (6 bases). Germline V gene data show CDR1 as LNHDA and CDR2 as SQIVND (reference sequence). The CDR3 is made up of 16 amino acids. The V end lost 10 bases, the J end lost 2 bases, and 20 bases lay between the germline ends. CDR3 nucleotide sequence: TGTGCCACCCGCTCAGCCGGGACACTAAACACCGGGGAGCTGTTTTTT. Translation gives CATRSAGTLNTGELFF.

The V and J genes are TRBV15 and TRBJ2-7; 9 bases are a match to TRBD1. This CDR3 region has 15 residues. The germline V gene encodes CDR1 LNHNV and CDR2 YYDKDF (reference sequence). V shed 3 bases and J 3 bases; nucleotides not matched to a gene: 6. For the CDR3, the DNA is TGTGCCACCAGCAGTCTACCGGGACAGGGCTACGAGCAGTACTTC. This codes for CATSSLPGQGYEQYF.

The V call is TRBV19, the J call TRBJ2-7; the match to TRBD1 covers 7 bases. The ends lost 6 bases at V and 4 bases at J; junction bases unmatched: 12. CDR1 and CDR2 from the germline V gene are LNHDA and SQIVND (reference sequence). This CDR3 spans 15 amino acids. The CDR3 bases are TGTGCCAGTAGCGACCCCGGGACAGTGGAATACGAGCAGTACTTC. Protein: CASSDPGTVEYEQYF.

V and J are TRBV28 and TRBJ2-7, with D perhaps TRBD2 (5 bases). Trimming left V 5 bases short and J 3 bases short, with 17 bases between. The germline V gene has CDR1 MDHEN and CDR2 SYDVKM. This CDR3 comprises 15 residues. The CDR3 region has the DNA TGTGCCAGCAGTGACACGGGTCCCGAGGGCTACGAGCAGTACTTC. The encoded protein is CASSDTGPEGYEQYF.

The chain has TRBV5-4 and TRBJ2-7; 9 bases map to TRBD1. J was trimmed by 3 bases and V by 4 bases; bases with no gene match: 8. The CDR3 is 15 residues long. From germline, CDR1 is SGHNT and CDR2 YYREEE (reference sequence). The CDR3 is CASSMGGQGYYEQYF. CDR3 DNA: TGTGCCAGCAGCATGGGGGGACAGGGTTACTACGAGCAGTACTTC. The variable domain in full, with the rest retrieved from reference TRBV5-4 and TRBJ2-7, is ETGVTQSPTHLIKTRGQQVTLRCSSQSGHNTVSWYQQALGQGPQFIFQYYREEENGRGNFPPRFSGLQFPNYSSELNVNALELDDSALYLCASSMGGQGYYEQYFGPGTRLTVT.

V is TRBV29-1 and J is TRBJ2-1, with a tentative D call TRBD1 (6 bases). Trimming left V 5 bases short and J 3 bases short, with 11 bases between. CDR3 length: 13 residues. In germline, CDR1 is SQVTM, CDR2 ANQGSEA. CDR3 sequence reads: CSVQTQGYNEQFF. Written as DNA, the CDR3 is TGCAGCGTTCAAACACAGGGCTACAATGAGCAGTTCTTC.